This T cell receptor beta chain was identified in a study of CD8 T cells in ankylosing spondylitis. Study-level results: Disease-linked clones reportedly showed significant enrichment in matched ankylosing spondylitis synovial fluid. Ankylosing spondylitis blood appeared to carry a characteristic TCR beta motif of 7 or 8 highly homologous variants. Some motif variants had been reported before (in reactive arthritis synovial fluid and blood).

By quantitative 5'-RACE with molecular barcodes, the TCR beta libraries were made. TCRdb called the 5' RACE reads again in MiXCR, with one record for every CDR3 protein. The table lists hundreds of thousands of distinct CDR3 sequences, 10% of them singletons, with approximately 20% in the top ten. The CDR3 sequence is 15 residues long. Trimming took 3 bases from V and 5 from J, leaving 14 bases between them. From germline, CDR1 is SGHRS and CDR2 YFSETQ. The table lists this clonotype with a few counts. The antigen is undetermined. This chain links TRBV5-1 with TRBJ2-2, with D perhaps being TRBD1 or TRBD2 (5 bases each). The sequencing sample was made of blood, either unsorted or a sorted T cell fraction (not recorded which). This TCR derives from a male donor with ankylosing spondylitis or in good health (not recorded which). CDR3 nucleotide sequence: TGCGCCAGCAGCTCCGGGATGTGGGGGACCGGGGAGCTGTTTTTT. This translates into CASSSGMWGTGELFF.